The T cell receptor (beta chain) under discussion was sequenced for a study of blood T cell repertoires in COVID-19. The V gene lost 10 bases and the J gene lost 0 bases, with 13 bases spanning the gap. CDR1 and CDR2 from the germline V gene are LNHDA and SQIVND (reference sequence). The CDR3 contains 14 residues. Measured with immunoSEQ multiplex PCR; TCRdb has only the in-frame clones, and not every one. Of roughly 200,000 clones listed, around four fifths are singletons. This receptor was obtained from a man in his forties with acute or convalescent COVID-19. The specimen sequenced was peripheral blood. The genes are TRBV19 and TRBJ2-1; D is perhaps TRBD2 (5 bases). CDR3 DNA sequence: TGTGCCACCGGCCGGGATGGCTCCTACAATGAGCAGTTCTTC. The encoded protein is CATGRDGSYNEQFF.